This T cell receptor beta chain was retrieved from a study of beta chain features in type 1 diabetes. Blood was drawn once from each donor into heparinised tubes. The draws averaged roughly 120 mL. A CD45RO/CCR7/CD25/CD127/CD95/CD27 panel sorted naive, central memory, regulatory and stem cell-like memory CD4+ cells. This clone was seen more than once but under ten times. Antigen specificity is unknown. Study-level points and caveats: In every one of the four CD4+ subsets, TCRB CDR3s were moderately but significantly shorter in Type 1 diabetes patients. Patients' naive, central memory and regulatory TCRB repertoires appeared more alike than those of healthy donors.

This CDR3 has 12 amino acids. Germline-derived CDR1 and CDR2 are ENHRY and SYGVKD. The trim removed 8 bases at V and 5 bases at J, leaving 3 bases unmatched. Expressed TCRB transcripts were sequenced because the isolated RNA had all been reverse transcribed beforehand. Clones were sequenced by immunoSEQ multiplex PCR, and TCRdb holds only the in-frame ones, with some missing. This table has 600,000 to 650,000 clones, roughly 16% appearing once. The TCR sequence derives from a man aged 18-30 years in good health. The sequenced sample consisted of naive CD4+ T cells from blood. This chain joins TRBV10-3 and TRBJ2-7; 10 nucleotides agree with TRBD2. CDR3 DNA: TGTGCCATCGGCCTAGCGGGAGACGAGCAGTACTTC. Protein sequence: CAIGLAGDEQYF.